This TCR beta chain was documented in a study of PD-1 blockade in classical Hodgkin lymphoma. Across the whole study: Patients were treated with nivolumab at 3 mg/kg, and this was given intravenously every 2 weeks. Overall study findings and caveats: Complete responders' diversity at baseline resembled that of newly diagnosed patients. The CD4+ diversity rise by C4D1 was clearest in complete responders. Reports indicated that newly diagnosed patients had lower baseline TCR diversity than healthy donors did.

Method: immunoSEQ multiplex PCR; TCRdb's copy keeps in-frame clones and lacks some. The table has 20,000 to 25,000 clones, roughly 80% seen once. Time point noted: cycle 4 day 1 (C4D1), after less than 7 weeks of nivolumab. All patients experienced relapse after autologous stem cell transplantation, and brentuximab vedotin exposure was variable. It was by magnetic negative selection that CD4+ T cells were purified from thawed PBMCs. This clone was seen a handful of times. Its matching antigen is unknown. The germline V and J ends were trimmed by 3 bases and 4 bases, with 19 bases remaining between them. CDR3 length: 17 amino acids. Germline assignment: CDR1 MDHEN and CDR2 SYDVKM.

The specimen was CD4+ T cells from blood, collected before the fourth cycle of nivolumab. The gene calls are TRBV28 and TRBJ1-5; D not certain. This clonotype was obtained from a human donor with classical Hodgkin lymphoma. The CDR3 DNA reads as TGTGCCAGCAGTTTGCTTCTCGGGGATGGAGGGAATCAGCCCCAGCATTTT. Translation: CASSLLLGDGGNQPQHF.